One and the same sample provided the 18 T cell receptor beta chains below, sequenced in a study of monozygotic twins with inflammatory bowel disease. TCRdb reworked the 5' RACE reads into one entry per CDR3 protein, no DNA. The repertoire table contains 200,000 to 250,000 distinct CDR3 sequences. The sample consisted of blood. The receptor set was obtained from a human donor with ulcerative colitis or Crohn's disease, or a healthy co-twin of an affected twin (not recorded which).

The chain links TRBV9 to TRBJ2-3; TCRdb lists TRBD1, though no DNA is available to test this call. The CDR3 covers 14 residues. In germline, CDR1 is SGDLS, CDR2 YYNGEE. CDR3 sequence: CASSVEGGWDTQYF.

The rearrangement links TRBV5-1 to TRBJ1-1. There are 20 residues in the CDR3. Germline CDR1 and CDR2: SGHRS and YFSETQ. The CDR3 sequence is CASSLALLGGAGIGRTEAFF.

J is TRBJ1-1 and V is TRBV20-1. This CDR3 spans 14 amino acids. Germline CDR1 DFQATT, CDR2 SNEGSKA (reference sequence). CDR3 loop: CSARADTENTEAFF.

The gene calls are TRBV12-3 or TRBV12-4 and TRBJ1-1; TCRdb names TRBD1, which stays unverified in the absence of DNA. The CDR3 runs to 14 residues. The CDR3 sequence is CASSLGQMNTEAFF.

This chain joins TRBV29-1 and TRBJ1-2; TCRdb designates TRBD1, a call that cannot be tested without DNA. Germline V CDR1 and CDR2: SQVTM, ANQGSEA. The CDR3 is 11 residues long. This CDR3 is CSVELGAGYTF.

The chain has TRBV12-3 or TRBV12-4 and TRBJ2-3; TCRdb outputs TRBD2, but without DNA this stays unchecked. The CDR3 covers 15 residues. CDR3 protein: CASSLTSGGKDTQYF.

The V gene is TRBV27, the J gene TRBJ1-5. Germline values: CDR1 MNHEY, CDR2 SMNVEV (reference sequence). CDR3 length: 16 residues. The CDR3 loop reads CASSPLLSNSNQPQHF.

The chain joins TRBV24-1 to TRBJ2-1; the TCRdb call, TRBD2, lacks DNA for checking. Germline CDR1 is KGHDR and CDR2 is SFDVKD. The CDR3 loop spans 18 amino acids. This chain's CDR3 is CATEKGLVGRSSYNEQFF.

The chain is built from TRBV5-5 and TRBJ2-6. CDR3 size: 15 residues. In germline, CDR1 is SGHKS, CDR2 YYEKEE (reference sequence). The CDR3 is CASSLQGSGANVLTF.

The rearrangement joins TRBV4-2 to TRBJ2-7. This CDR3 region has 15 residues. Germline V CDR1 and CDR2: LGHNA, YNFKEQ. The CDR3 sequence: CASSQEGKSHYEQYF.

Here the CDR3 reads CASSSSSGELFF. The chain has TRBV7-2 and TRBJ2-2. CDR1 SGHTA and CDR2 FQGNSA come from the germline V gene. The length of the CDR3 is 12 residues. Drawing the rest from reference TRBV7-2 and TRBJ2-2, the complete variable domain is GAGVSQSPSNKVTEKGKDVELRCDPISGHTALYWYRQSLGQGLEFLIYFQGNSAPDKSGLPSDRFSAERTGGSVSTLTIQRTQQEDSAVYLCASSSSSGELFFGEGSRLTVL.

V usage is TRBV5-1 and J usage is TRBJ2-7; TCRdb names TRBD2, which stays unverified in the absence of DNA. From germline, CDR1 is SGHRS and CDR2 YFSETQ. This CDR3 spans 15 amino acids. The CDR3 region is CASSFSPGGAYEQYF.

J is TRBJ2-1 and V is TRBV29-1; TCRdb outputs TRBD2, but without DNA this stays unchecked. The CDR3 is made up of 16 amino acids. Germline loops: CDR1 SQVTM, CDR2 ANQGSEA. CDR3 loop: CSVSGLAGSQGNEQFF.

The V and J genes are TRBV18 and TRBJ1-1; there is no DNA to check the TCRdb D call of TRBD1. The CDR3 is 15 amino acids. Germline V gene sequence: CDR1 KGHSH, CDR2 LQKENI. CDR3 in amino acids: CASSLRQGVDTEAFF.

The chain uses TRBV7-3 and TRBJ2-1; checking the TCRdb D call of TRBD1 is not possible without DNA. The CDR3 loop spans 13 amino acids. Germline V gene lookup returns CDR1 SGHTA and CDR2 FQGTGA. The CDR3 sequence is CASSLGPGDEQFF. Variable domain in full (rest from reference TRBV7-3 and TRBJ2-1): GAGVSQTPSNKVTEKGKYVELRCDPISGHTALYWYRQSLGQGPEFLIYFQGTGAADDSGLPNDRFFAVRPEGSVSTLKIQRTERGDSAVYLCASSLGPGDEQFFGPGTRLTVL.

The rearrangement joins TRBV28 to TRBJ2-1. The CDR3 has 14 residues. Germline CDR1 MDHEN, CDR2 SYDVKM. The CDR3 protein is CASSLRSSYNEQFF. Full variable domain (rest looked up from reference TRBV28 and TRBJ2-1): DVKVTQSSRYLVKRTGEKVFLECVQDMDHENMFWYRQDPGLGLRLIYFSYDVKMKEKGDIPEGYSVSREKKERFSLILESASTNQTSMYLCASSLRSSYNEQFFGPGTRLTVL.

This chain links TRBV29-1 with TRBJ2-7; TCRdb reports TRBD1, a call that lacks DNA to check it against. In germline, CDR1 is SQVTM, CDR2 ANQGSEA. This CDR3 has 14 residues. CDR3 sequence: CSVNQGTGSAEQYF.

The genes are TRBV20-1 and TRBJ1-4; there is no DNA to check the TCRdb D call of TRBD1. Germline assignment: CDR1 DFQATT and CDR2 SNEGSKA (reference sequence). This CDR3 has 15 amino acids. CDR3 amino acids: CSAREVGTGVEKLFF.